Shown below are 12 T cell receptor beta chains from a single sample sequenced in a study of Ad26.COV2.S vaccination and SARS-CoV-2 variants. This sample's treatment: around 19 received Ad26.COV2.S at low or high dose, single or two shots; about 5 received placebo; per-sample allocation not given. All samples were drawn on day 63, counting from the first vaccine or placebo injection. Here immunoSEQ multiplex PCR was the method, and the copy in TCRdb shows in-frame clones only, minus some. This sample has approximately 300,000 clones, with about 85% found just once. The material sequenced was peripheral blood, taken in a trial of Ad26.COV2.S vaccine versus placebo. The receptors derive from a person aged 18-65 years who received the Ad26.COV2.S COVID-19 vaccine or a placebo.

The rearrangement joins TRBV18 to TRBJ2-3; 12 positions agree with TRBD1. The V gene's germline CDR1 is KGHSH and CDR2 LQKENI. The CDR3 is 20 residues long. V lost 3 bases, J lost 0 bases, and 13 bases stayed unmatched. CDR3 DNA sequence: TGTGCCAGCTCACCTCTCATCCCGGGACAGGGGGCAGGTAGCACAGATACGCAGTATTTT. Its protein is CASSPLIPGQGAGSTDTQYF.

This chain uses TRBV11-3 with TRBJ2-3; unclear D gene. The CDR3 loop spans 16 amino acids. The V and J ends lost 5 bases and 3 bases respectively, with 18 bases between them. Germline assignment: CDR1 SGHNT and CDR2 YENEEA. CDR3 bases: TGTGCCAGCAGCCCAACGCAAACTGGACCAACAGATACGCAGTATTTT. This gives the protein CASSPTQTGPTDTQYF.

The V call is TRBV29-1, the J call TRBJ2-5; D is possibly TRBD1 or TRBD2 (6 bases each). V lost 2 bases to trimming and J lost 5 bases, with 9 bases between them. The CDR3 consists of 12 residues. Germline CDR1 reads SQVTM; CDR2 reads ANQGSEA. In nucleotides, the CDR3 is TGCAGCGTTGAATCCGGGGGCGAGACCCAGTACTTC. It encodes CSVESGGETQYF.

This clone came up a few times. The chain couples TRBV28 to TRBJ2-6, with D perhaps TRBD1 or TRBD2 (5 bases each). V was cut by 7 bases and J by 0 bases, with 19 bases left in between. CDR3 length equals 18 residues. CDR1 MDHEN and CDR2 SYDVKM come from the germline V gene. The CDR3 spells CASTLGRVKSSGANVLTF. The CDR3 DNA reads TGTGCCAGCACCCTGGGGCGGGTCAAAAGCTCTGGGGCCAACGTCCTGACTTTC. The full variable domain, completed using reference TRBV28 and TRBJ2-6, is DVKVTQSSRYLVKRTGEKVFLECVQDMDHENMFWYRQDPGLGLRLIYFSYDVKMKEKGDIPEGYSVSREKKERFSLILESASTNQTSMYLCASTLGRVKSSGANVLTFGAGSRLTVL.

There are a few counts of this clone. This chain connects TRBV7-9 to TRBJ1-6; the D is unclear. The CDR3 extends over 14 amino acids. The V gene lost 6 bases and the J gene lost 7 bases, with 13 bases spanning the gap. In germline, CDR1 is SEHNR, CDR2 FQNEAQ (reference sequence). The CDR3 sequence is CASSLSRVNSPLHF. In DNA, the CDR3 is TGTGCCAGCAGTCTCAGTCGGGTGAATTCACCCCTCCACTTT.

The CDR3 is CASSLGQANTEAFF. Here the CDR3 DNA reads TGTGCCAGCAGCTTGGGACAGGCGAACACTGAAGCTTTCTTT. V and J are TRBV5-5 and TRBJ1-1, with TRBD1 as a possible D gene (6 bases). The CDR3 extends over 14 amino acids. The germline V gene encodes CDR1 SGHKS and CDR2 YYEKEE (reference sequence). V lost 0 bases and J 1 base, leaving 7 bases between the germline ends.

The chain carries TRBV27 and TRBJ1-5; D might be TRBD1 (5 bases). V was trimmed by 6 bases and J by 1 base, leaving 13 bases between them. The CDR3 loop spans 15 amino acids. Germline CDR1 reads MNHEY; CDR2 reads SMNVEV (reference sequence). The CDR3 protein is CASSLYQGSNQPQHF. The CDR3 DNA is TGTGCCAGCAGCCTCTATCAGGGAAGCAATCAGCCCCAGCATTTT.

The chain is built from TRBV29-1 and TRBJ2-5; TRBD2 aligns across 9 bases. CDR3 length: 14 residues. After removal of 3 bases from V and 2 bases from J, the junction contained 4 bases not matched to a gene. Germline values: CDR1 SQVTM, CDR2 ANQGSEA. CDR3 in DNA: TGCAGCGTTGAGTGGGCGGGGGGGCAAGAGACCCAGTACTTC. Its protein product is CSVEWAGGQETQYF.

This clone has just a few counts. V is TRBV29-1 and J is TRBJ1-1; D unresolved. CDR3 length: 9 residues. The V end lost 3 bases, the J end lost 6 bases, and 2 bases lay between the germline ends. Germline values: CDR1 SQVTM, CDR2 ANQGSEA. The CDR3, as DNA: TGCAGCGTTGACTCTGAAGCTTTCTTT. Translating it yields CSVDSEAFF.

In this sample, this clone turned up a few times. This chain uses TRBV27 with TRBJ2-2; TRBD1 matches 7 bases. V shed 5 bases, J shed 7 bases, and the junction held 13 bases outside the gene matches. The CDR3 consists of 16 residues. Per the germline V gene, CDR1 is MNHEY and CDR2 is SMNVEV (reference sequence). CDR3 nucleotides: TGTGCCAGCAGTGCTAGGGACAGCCAAATAGGCGGGGAGCTGTTTTTT. Translated, it gives CASSARDSQIGGELFF.

This clone came up a few times. This chain joins TRBV7-3 and TRBJ1-3; 7 nucleotides align to TRBD1. The CDR3 has 16 residues. Trimming took 2 bases from V and 4 from J; bases not matched to a gene: 8. CDR1 is SGHTA, CDR2 FQGTGA, per germline. CDR3 sequence (DNA): TGTGCCAGCAGCTTAGGTGACAGGGTACCAGGAAACACCATATATTTT. Its translation is CASSLGDRVPGNTIYF.

This chain connects TRBV5-4 to TRBJ1-2; maybe TRBD1 (5 bases). The CDR3 covers 13 residues. The V end was cut by 4 bases, the J end by 2 bases, with 9 bases between. The V gene's germline CDR1 is SGHNT and CDR2 YYREEE (reference sequence). CDR3 DNA sequence: TGTGCCAGCAGCAGGGACGGCAACTATGGCTACACCTTC. This translates into CASSRDGNYGYTF.